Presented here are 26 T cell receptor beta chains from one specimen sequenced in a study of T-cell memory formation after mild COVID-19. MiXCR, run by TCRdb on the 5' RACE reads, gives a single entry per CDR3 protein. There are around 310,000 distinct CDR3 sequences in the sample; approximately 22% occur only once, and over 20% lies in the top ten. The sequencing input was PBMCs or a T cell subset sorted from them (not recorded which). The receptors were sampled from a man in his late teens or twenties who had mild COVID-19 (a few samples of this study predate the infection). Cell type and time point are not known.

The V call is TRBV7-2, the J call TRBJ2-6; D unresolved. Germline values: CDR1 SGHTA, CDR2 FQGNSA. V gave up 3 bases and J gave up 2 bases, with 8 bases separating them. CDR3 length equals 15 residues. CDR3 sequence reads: CASSFTVTGANVLTF. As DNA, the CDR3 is TGTGCCAGCAGCTTCACAGTGACTGGGGCCAACGTCCTGACTTTC.

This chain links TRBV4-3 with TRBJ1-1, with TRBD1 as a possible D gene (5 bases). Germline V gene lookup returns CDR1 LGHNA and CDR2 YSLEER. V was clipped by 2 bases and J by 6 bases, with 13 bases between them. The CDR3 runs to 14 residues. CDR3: CASSQTGGSSEAFF. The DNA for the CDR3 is TGCGCCAGCAGCCAAACAGGTGGCTCGTCTGAAGCTTTCTTT.

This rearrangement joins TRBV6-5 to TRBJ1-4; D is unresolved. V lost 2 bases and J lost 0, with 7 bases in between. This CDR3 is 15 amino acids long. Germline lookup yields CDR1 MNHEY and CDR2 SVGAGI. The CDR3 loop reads CASSYRGSTNEKLFF. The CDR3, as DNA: TGTGCCAGCAGTTACAGAGGTTCAACTAATGAAAAACTGTTTTTT.

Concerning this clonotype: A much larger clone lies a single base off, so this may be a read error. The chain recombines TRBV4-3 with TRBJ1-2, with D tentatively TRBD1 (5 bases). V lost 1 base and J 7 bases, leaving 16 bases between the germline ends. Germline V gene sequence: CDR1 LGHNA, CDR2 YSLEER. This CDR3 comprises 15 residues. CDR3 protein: CASSQGMEGTCGYTF. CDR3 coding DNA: TGCGCCAGCAGCCAAGGGATGGAGGGGACCTGTGGCTACACCTTC.

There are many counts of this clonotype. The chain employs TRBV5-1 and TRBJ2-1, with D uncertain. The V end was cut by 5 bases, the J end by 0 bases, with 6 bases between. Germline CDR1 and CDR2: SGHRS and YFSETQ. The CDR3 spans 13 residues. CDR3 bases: TGCGCCAGCAGTAAGAGCTCCTACAATGAGCAGTTCTTC. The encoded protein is CASSKSSYNEQFF.

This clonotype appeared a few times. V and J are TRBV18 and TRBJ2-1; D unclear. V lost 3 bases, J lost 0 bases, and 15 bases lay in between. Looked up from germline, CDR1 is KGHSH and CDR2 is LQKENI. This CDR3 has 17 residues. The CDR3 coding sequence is TGTGCCAGCTCACCCCGCAGGCCCAGTAGCTCCTACAATGAGCAGTTCTTC. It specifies CASSPRRPSSSYNEQFF.

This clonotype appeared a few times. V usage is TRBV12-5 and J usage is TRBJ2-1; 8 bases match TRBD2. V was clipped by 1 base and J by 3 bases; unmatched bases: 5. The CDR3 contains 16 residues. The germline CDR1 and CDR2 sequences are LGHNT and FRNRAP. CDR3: CASGLAPGTSYNEQFF. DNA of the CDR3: TGTGCTAGTGGTTTGGCCCCCGGGACTAGCTACAATGAGCAGTTCTTC.

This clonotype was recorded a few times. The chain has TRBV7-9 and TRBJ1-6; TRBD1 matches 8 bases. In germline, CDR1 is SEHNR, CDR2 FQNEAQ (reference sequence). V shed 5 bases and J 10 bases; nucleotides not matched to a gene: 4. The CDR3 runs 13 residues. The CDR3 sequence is CASSTDRASPLHF. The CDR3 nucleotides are TGTGCCAGCAGCACGGACAGGGCCTCACCCCTCCACTTT. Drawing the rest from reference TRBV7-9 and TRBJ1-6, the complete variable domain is DTGVSQNPRHKITKRGQNVTFRCDPISEHNRLYWYRQTLGQGPEFLTYFQNEAQLEKSRLLSDRFSAERPKGSFSTLEIQRTEQGDSAMYLCASSTDRASPLHFGNGTRLTVT.

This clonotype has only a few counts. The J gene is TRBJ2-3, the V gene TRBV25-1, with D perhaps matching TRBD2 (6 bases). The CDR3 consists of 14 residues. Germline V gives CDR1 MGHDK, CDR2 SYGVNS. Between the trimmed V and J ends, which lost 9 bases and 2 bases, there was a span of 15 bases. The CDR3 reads CASTDWEDTDTQYF. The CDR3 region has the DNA TGTGCCAGTACCGATTGGGAGGACACAGATACGCAGTATTTT.

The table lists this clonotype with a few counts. The CDR3 DNA reads as TGTGCCAGCAGCCAAGATCGGTGGTCTCCCTACGAGCAGTACTTC. This encodes CASSQDRWSPYEQYF. V gene TRBV4-2 combines with J gene TRBJ2-7; D is unresolved. The V gene's germline CDR1 is LGHNA and CDR2 YNFKEQ. The CDR3 consists of 15 residues. The germline V and J ends were trimmed by 0 bases and 2 bases, with 11 bases remaining between them.

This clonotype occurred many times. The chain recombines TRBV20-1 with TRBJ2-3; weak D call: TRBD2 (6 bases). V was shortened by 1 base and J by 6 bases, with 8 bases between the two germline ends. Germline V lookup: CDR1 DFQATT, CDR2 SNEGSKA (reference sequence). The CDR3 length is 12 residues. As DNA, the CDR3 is TGCAGTGCTAGAGTTGGGGGGGATACGCAGTATTTT. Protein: CSARVGGDTQYF.

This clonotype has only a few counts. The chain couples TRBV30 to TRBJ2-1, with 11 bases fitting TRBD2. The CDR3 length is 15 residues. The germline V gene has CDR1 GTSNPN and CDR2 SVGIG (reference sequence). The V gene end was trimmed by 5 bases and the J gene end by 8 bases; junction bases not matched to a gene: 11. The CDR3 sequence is CAWADTSGGSDEQFF. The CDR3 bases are TGTGCCTGGGCCGATACTAGCGGGGGTAGTGATGAGCAGTTCTTC.

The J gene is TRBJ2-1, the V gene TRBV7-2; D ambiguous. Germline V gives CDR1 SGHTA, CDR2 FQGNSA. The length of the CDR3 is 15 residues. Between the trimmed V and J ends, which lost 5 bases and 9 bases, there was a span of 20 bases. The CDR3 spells CASSLVSGAWGEQFF. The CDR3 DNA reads TGTGCCAGCAGCCTGGTATCAGGTGCATGGGGTGAGCAGTTCTTC.

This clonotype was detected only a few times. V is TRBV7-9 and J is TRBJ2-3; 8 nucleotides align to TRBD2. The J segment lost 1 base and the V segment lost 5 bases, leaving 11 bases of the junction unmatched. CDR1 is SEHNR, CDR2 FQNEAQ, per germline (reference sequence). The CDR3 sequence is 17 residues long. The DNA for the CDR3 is TGTGCCAGCAGCCCGATTTTAGGAGCGGGGGGCACAGATACGCAGTATTTT. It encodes CASSPILGAGGTDTQYF.

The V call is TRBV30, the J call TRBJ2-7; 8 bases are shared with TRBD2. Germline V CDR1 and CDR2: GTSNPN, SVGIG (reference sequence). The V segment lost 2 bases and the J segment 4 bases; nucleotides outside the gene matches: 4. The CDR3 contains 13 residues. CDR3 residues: CAWSPGGGYEQYF. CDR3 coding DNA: TGTGCCTGGAGTCCGGGGGGGGGATACGAGCAGTACTTC.

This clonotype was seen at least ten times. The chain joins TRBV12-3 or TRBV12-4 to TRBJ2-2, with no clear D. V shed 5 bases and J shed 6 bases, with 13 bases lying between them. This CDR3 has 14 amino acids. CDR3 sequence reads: CASSGGSWAGELFF. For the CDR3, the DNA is TGTGCCAGCAGTGGTGGCTCCTGGGCCGGGGAGCTGTTTTTT.

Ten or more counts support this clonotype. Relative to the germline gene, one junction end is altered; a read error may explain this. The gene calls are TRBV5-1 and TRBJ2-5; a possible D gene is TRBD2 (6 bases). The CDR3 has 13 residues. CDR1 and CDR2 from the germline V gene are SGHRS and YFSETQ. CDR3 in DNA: TGTGCCAGCAGCTTAGCGGTCCAAGAGACCCAGTACTTC. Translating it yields CASSLAVQETQYF.

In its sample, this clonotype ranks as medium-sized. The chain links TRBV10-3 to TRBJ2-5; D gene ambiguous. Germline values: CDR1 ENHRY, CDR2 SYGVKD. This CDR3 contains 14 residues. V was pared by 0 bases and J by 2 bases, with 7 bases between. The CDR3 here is CAISESRTQETQYF. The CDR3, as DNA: TGTGCCATCAGTGAGTCGCGGACGCAAGAGACCCAGTACTTC.

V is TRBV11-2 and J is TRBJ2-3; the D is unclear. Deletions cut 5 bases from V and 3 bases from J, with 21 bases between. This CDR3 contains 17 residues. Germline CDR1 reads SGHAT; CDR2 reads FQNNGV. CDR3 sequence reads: CASSTPEGLWGTDTQYF. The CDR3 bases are TGTGCCAGCAGCACACCGGAAGGGCTCTGGGGTACAGATACGCAGTATTTT.

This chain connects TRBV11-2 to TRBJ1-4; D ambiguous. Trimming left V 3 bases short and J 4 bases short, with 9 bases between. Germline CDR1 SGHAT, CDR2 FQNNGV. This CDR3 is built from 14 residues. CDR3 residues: CASSFPGFNEKLFF. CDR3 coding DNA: TGTGCCAGCAGCTTCCCAGGCTTTAATGAAAAACTGTTTTTT.

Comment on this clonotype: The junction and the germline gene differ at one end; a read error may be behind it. The CDR3 here is CASSSRGGEHRGNLF. The CDR3 nucleotides are TGCGCCAGCAGCTCCCGAGGGGGAGAGCACCGGGGAAACCTTTTT. The chain uses TRBV5-1 and TRBJ2-2; maybe TRBD1 (6 bases). Germline V gives CDR1 SGHRS, CDR2 YFSETQ. This CDR3 is built from 15 residues. The complete variable domain, with remaining parts taken from reference TRBV5-1 and TRBJ2-2, reads KAGVTQTPRYLIKTRGQQVTLSCSPISGHRSVSWYQQTPGQGLQFLFEYFSETQRNKGNFPGRFSGRQFSNSRSEMNVSTLELGDSALYLCASSSRGGEHRGNLFGEGSRLTVL.

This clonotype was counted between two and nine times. CDR3 loop: CASSDRDNTDTQYF. CDR3 nucleotide sequence: TGTGCCAGCAGCGACCGGGACAATACAGATACGCAGTATTTT. The chain joins TRBV5-5 to TRBJ2-3, with D perhaps matching TRBD1 (6 bases). Per germline, CDR1 SGHKS and CDR2 YYEKEE (reference sequence). This CDR3 region has 14 residues. V lost 4 bases, J lost 3 bases, and 12 bases lay in between. The full variable domain, its missing parts supplied by reference TRBV5-5 and TRBJ2-3, is DAGVTQSPTHLIKTRGQQVTLRCSPISGHKSVSWYQQVLGQGPQFIFQYYEKEERGRGNFPDRFSARQFPNYSSELNVNALLLGDSALYLCASSDRDNTDTQYFGPGTRLTVL.

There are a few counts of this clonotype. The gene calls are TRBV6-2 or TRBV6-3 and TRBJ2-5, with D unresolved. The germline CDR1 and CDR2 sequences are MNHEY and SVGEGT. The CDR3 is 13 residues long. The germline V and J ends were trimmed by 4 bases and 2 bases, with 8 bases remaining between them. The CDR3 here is CASSSPMQETQYF. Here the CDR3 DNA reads TGTGCCAGCAGTTCACCGATGCAAGAGACCCAGTACTTC.

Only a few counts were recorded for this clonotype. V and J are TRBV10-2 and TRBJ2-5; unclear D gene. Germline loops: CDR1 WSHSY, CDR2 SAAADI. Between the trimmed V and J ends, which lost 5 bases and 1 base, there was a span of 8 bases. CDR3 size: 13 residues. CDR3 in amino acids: CASSRRIQETQYF. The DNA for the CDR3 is TGCGCCAGCAGTCGACGCATCCAAGAGACCCAGTACTTC.

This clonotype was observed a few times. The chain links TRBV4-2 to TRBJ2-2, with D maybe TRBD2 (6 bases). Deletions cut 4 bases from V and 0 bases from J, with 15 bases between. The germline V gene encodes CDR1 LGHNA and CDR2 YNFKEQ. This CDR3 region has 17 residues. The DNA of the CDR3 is TGTGCCAGCAGCCGACAAGGCCCGGGGGCGAACACCGGGGAGCTGTTTTTT. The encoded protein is CASSRQGPGANTGELFF.

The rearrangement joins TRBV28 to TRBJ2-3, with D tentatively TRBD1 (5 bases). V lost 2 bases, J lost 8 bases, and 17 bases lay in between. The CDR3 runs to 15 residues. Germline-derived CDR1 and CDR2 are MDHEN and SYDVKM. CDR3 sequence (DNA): TGTGCCAGCAGTTTAGGTGGGGCCCGTGAAGGTACGCAGTATTTT. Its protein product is CASSLGGAREGTQYF.